The 11 T cell receptor beta chains below come from one sample, sequenced in a study of graft-versus-host responses after intestinal transplantation. Some clones are missing from TCRdb's copy, which holds only in-frame ones; the method was immunoSEQ multiplex PCR. The sample lists some 83,000 clones, 91% occurring once. Their target antigens are unknown. The material was unstimulated CD4+ T cells sorted from spleen or lymph node cells, obtained before intestinal transplant. Receptors were obtained from a human donor who received an intestinal transplant.

V usage is TRBV7-9 and J usage is TRBJ2-7; TRBD2 matches 12 bases. This CDR3 contains 16 residues. The V and J ends lost 0 bases and 6 bases, in that order; junction bases with no gene match: 6. Germline-derived CDR1 and CDR2 are SEHNR and FQNEAQ (reference sequence). CDR3 protein: CASSLALAGGQIEQYF. CDR3 nucleotides: TGTGCCAGCAGCTTAGCGCTAGCGGGGGGGCAAATCGAGCAGTACTTC.

V usage is TRBV10-3 and J usage is TRBJ2-3; TRBD2 matches at 8 bases. The ends lost 4 bases at V and 4 bases at J; junction bases unmatched: 13. Germline lookup yields CDR1 ENHRY and CDR2 SYGVKD. The CDR3 consists of 17 residues. The CDR3 spells CAISVTPSGRSSDTQYF. The CDR3 nucleotides read TGTGCCATCAGTGTGACCCCTAGCGGGCGATCTTCAGATACGCAGTATTTT.

The V call is TRBV5-1, the J call TRBJ1-1; 10 bases match TRBD1. CDR1 and CDR2 (germline): SGHRS, YFSETQ. CDR3 length: 13 amino acids. The V and J ends lost 4 bases and 5 bases, in that order; junction bases with no gene match: 2. The CDR3 spells CASSPGQGTEAFF. The CDR3, as DNA: TGCGCCAGCAGCCCGGGACAGGGGACTGAAGCTTTCTTT.

The count of this clone is one. This chain connects TRBV11-3 to TRBJ2-1, with TRBD2 matching 13 bases. This CDR3 is built from 14 residues. Looked up from germline, CDR1 is SGHNT and CDR2 is YENEEA. V gave up 5 bases and J gave up 12 bases; unmatched junction bases: 7. This CDR3 is CASSPGTSGAVQFF. The DNA for the CDR3 is TGTGCCAGCAGCCCGGGGACTAGCGGGGCGGTGCAGTTCTTC.

This clone has just one count. V usage is TRBV9 and J usage is TRBJ2-1, with 12 bases matching TRBD2. CDR1 is SGDLS, CDR2 YYNGEE, per germline. V shed 0 bases and J 10 bases; nucleotides not matched to a gene: 8. This CDR3 is built from 16 residues. The CDR3 sequence: CASSVGVLAGGQEQFF. DNA of the CDR3: TGTGCCAGCAGCGTAGGTGTCCTAGCGGGGGGGCAGGAGCAGTTCTTC.

The chain has TRBV20-1 and TRBJ1-1, with D uncertain. V was pared by 3 bases and J by 4 bases, with 6 bases between. In germline, CDR1 is DFQATT, CDR2 SNEGSKA (reference sequence). This CDR3 spans 11 amino acids. CDR3 protein: CSASGPTEAFF. CDR3 coding DNA: TGCAGTGCTAGCGGTCCCACTGAAGCTTTCTTT.

A single count supports this clone. The J gene is TRBJ1-6, the V gene TRBV19; 10 nucleotides align to TRBD1. Germline-derived CDR1 and CDR2 are LNHDA and SQIVND (reference sequence). The V segment lost 6 bases and the J segment 8 bases; nucleotides outside the gene matches: 4. This CDR3 comprises 14 residues. The CDR3 nucleotides read TGTGCCAGTAGGCCCGGACAGGGGGATTCACCCCTCCACTTT. This codes for CASRPGQGDSPLHF.

This sequence joins TRBV5-8 and TRBJ2-1, with D perhaps TRBD1 (5 bases). CDR3 size: 12 residues. Between the trimmed V and J ends, which lost 4 bases and 7 bases, there was a span of 9 bases. Germline-derived CDR1 and CDR2 are SGHTS and YDEGEE. The CDR3 loop reads CASSLDSNEQFF. The CDR3 DNA follows: TGTGCCAGCAGCCTCGACAGTAATGAGCAGTTCTTC.

This chain connects TRBV9 to TRBJ2-7; D is perhaps TRBD2 (5 bases). V lost 0 bases to trimming and J lost 3 bases, with 10 bases between them. The CDR3 is made up of 14 amino acids. Germline loops: CDR1 SGDLS, CDR2 YYNGEE. The CDR3 DNA sequence: TGTGCCAGCAGCGTAGGAGGGCAAAACTACGAGCAGTACTTC. Translated, it gives CASSVGGQNYEQYF.

This rearrangement joins TRBV10-1 to TRBJ2-3; tentative D call: TRBD1 (5 bases). The length of the CDR3 is 14 residues. V was clipped by 7 bases and J by 0 bases, with 11 bases between them. Looked up from germline, CDR1 is WNHNN and CDR2 is SYGVQD (reference sequence). CDR3: CASTKTDSTDTQYF. The CDR3 DNA is TGCGCCAGCACCAAGACAGATAGCACAGATACGCAGTATTTT.

J is TRBJ2-7 and V is TRBV5-1; 9 nucleotides line up with TRBD2. This CDR3 region has 15 residues. The V and J ends lost 4 bases and 0 bases, in that order; junction bases with no gene match: 5. Germline CDR1 is SGHRS and CDR2 is YFSETQ. The CDR3 reads CASSPREGSSYEQYF. Written as DNA, the CDR3 is TGCGCCAGCAGCCCGCGGGAGGGTAGCTCCTACGAGCAGTACTTC.